The 9 T cell receptor beta chains below come from one sample, sequenced in a study of blood T cell repertoires in COVID-19. Generated by immunoSEQ multiplex PCR, the TCRdb table keeps only in-frame clones and is missing some. The data show roughly 110,000 clones, approximately 90% seen once. Sequencing used peripheral blood. Receptors were obtained from a woman aged 45-65 years with acute or convalescent COVID-19.

This sequence joins TRBV18 and TRBJ1-2, with 7 bases aligning to TRBD1. CDR1 and CDR2 (germline): KGHSH, LQKENI. With 3 bases clipped from V and 0 bases from J, the junction kept 7 bases outside the gene matches. The CDR3 length is 16 residues. The CDR3 DNA reads as TGTGCCAGCTCACCCCTGCCCGGGACAGCTAACTATGGCTACACCTTC. Protein sequence: CASSPLPGTANYGYTF.

The V and J genes are TRBV7-2 and TRBJ1-2; D gene unclear. V lost 5 bases to trimming and J lost 5 bases, with 15 bases between them. CDR1 and CDR2 (germline): SGHTA, FQGNSA. This CDR3 is built from 14 residues. CDR3 in amino acids: CASSTGSPPYGYTF. As DNA, the CDR3 is TGTGCCAGCAGCACCGGGAGCCCTCCATATGGCTACACCTTC.

The chain employs TRBV7-9 and TRBJ1-2; D perhaps matches TRBD1 (6 bases). CDR1 and CDR2 from the germline V gene are SEHNR and FQNEAQ (reference sequence). Trimming stripped 8 bases from V and 4 bases from J, with 11 bases between. The CDR3 length is 12 residues. The CDR3 loop reads CASPRDTYGYTF. Written as DNA, the CDR3 is TGTGCCAGCCCTAGGGACACCTATGGCTACACCTTC.

The chain recombines TRBV29-1 with TRBJ2-5; 15 bases map to TRBD2. This CDR3 contains 12 residues. Germline V lookup: CDR1 SQVTM, CDR2 ANQGSEA. V shed 5 bases and J 12 bases; nucleotides not matched to a gene: 4. The CDR3 DNA reads as TGCAGCGTTAGGACTAGCGGGGGGGCTGAGTACTTC. Translating gives CSVRTSGGAEYF.

The gene calls are TRBV4-1 and TRBJ1-2; TRBD1 matches at 8 bases. From germline, CDR1 is MGHRA and CDR2 YSYEKL. The CDR3 length is 15 residues. Germline trimming cut 4 bases from V and 4 bases from J; bases unmatched to any gene: 8. CDR3 sequence reads: CASSPDGQGGYGYTF. In nucleotides, the CDR3 is TGCGCCAGCAGCCCAGATGGACAGGGTGGCTATGGCTACACCTTC.

The chain combines TRBV6-4 with TRBJ2-1, with a tentative D call TRBD1 (6 bases). Germline CDR1 is MRHNA and CDR2 is SNTAGT. This CDR3 region has 15 residues. V lost 0 bases to trimming and J lost 6 bases, with 12 bases between them. In nucleotides, the CDR3 is TGTGCCAGCAGTGACTCTGGGGGCGCGTCCAATGAGCAGTTCTTC. It yields the protein CASSDSGGASNEQFF.

This chain uses TRBV2 with TRBJ1-2, with D hard to call. Trimming cost V 10 bases and J 7 bases, with 16 bases left between them. CDR3 length equals 12 residues. Germline CDR1 is SNHLY and CDR2 is FYNNEI. CDR3 sequence: CAIEDRGLGYTF. The CDR3 DNA sequence: TGTGCCATCGAAGACCGAGGGCTTGGCTACACCTTC. The complete variable domain, with remaining parts taken from reference TRBV2 and TRBJ1-2, reads EPEVTQTPSHQVTQMGQEVILRCVPISNHLYFYWYRQILGQKVEFLVSFYNNEISEKSEIFDDQFSVERPDGSNFTLKIRSTKLEDSAMYFCAIEDRGLGYTFGSGTRLTVV.

The V call is TRBV12-3 or TRBV12-4, the J call TRBJ1-1; a possible D gene is TRBD1 (5 bases). This CDR3 has 13 amino acids. The ends were cut back, 4 bases at V and 5 bases at J, with 11 bases in the middle. The CDR3: CASSSRVGTEAFF. The DNA for the CDR3 is TGTGCCAGCAGTTCCAGGGTGGGGACTGAAGCTTTCTTT.

This sequence joins TRBV27 and TRBJ2-7; D unresolved. This CDR3 has 12 residues. The V and J ends lost 7 bases and 0 bases respectively, with 7 bases between them. The germline V gene has CDR1 MNHEY and CDR2 SMNVEV (reference sequence). CDR3 protein: CASTSSSYEQYF. The CDR3 DNA follows: TGTGCCAGCACCTCCAGCTCCTACGAGCAGTACTTC.